Below are 28 T cell receptor beta chains sequenced from a single sample in a study of cytomegalovirus exposure and HLA in healthy donors. This PCR relied on a set of 60 Vbeta primers and 13 Jbeta primers. Measured with immunoSEQ multiplex PCR; TCRdb has only the in-frame clones, and not every one. There are 200,000 to 250,000 clones in the sample; about 89% occur only once, and less than 1.2% lies in the top ten. The specimen was PBMCs. The receptors here all came from a woman aged 18-30 years in good health and CMV-seronegative.

V usage is TRBV6-5 and J usage is TRBJ1-1, with 7 bases identical to TRBD1. CDR1 is MNHEY and CDR2 is SVGAGI in the germline V gene. V lost 6 bases, J lost 0 bases, and 4 bases stayed unmatched. The CDR3 is 14 residues long. The CDR3 DNA reads TGTGCCAGCAGCCGACAGGGCATGAACACTGAAGCTTTCTTT. Translation gives CASSRQGMNTEAFF.

The gene calls are TRBV6-5 and TRBJ1-3; 10 positions agree with TRBD1. V was clipped by 0 bases and J by 7 bases; unmatched bases: 3. This CDR3 comprises 15 residues. Looked up from germline, CDR1 is MNHEY and CDR2 is SVGAGI. CDR3: CASSYSRQGANTIYF. Here the CDR3 DNA reads TGTGCCAGCAGTTACTCGCGACAGGGGGCCAACACCATATATTTT.

The J gene is TRBJ2-5, the V gene TRBV27; 9 positions agree with TRBD2. The closer fit of TRBJ2-7 to the DNA end suggests the J call may be wrong. The CDR3 runs to 15 residues. The germline CDR1 and CDR2 sequences are MNHEY and SMNVEV (reference sequence). This CDR3 reads CASSLSVAGDYEQYF. As DNA, the CDR3 is TGTGCCAGCAGTTTATCGGTAGCGGGGGATTACGAGCAGTACTTC.

The rearrangement links TRBV7-6 to TRBJ2-5, with 11 bases lining up with TRBD2. The V gene end was trimmed by 4 bases and the J gene end by 1 base; junction bases not matched to a gene: 5. This CDR3 has 16 residues. Germline V lookup: CDR1 SGHVS, CDR2 FNYEAQ. CDR3 DNA: TGTGCCAGCAGCTCACTAGCGGGGGAGATCCAAGAGACCCAGTACTTC. Protein: CASSSLAGEIQETQYF.

The chain is built from TRBV19 and TRBJ1-1; 8 nucleotides agree with TRBD1. This CDR3 contains 17 residues. V trimming: 3 bases; J trimming: 4 bases; junction bases outside the gene matches: 13. Germline V gene data show CDR1 as LNHDA and CDR2 as SQIVND (reference sequence). In DNA, the CDR3 is TGTGCCAGTAGTATGGCAGGGGGCACCCTTATGGGCACTGAAGCTTTCTTT. It specifies CASSMAGGTLMGTEAFF.

The genes are TRBV11-2 and TRBJ2-4; D may be TRBD2 (5 bases). Between the trimmed V and J ends, which lost 4 bases and 0 bases, there was a span of 16 bases. Germline V gene sequence: CDR1 SGHAT, CDR2 FQNNGV. This CDR3 has 17 residues. CDR3 in amino acids: CASSSTLDGLAKNIQYF. In DNA, the CDR3 is TGTGCCAGCAGCTCCACGCTGGACGGACTAGCCAAAAACATTCAGTACTTC. Supplemented by reference TRBV11-2 and TRBJ2-4, the full variable domain reads EAGVAQSPRYKIIEKRQSVAFWCNPISGHATLYWYQQILGQGPKLLIQFQNNGVVDDSQLPKDRFSAERLKGVDSTLKIQPAKLEDSAVYLCASSSTLDGLAKNIQYFGAGTRLSVL.

V usage is TRBV19 and J usage is TRBJ1-1, with a tentative D call TRBD1 (5 bases). The CDR3 is 16 amino acids. The V end lost 3 bases, the J end lost 1 base, and 15 bases lay between the germline ends. Germline CDR1 reads LNHDA; CDR2 reads SQIVND (reference sequence). The CDR3 DNA is TGTGCCAGTAGTATCCCCCGTGGGGCCACGAACACTGAAGCTTTCTTT. As protein: CASSIPRGATNTEAFF.

The chain recombines TRBV7-6 with TRBJ1-1; a weak D match, TRBD1 (6 bases). Per the germline V gene, CDR1 is SGHVS and CDR2 is FNYEAQ. The CDR3 has 14 residues. V lost 5 bases to trimming and J lost 3 bases, with 13 bases between them. CDR3 in DNA: TGTGCCAGCAGCCTATACAGGGCCGACACTGAAGCTTTCTTT. As protein: CASSLYRADTEAFF.

This clone was seen more than once but under ten times. Mismatch with germline at one junction end may stem from a read error. The genes are TRBV5-1 and TRBJ1-1, with 7 bases identical to TRBD1. This CDR3 region has 15 residues. Germline V gives CDR1 SGHRS, CDR2 YFSETQ. The CDR3 bases are TGTGCCAGCAGCCCGTTGACAGGGCCGAACACTGAAGCTTTCTTT. Translating it yields CASSPLTGPNTEAFF.

This chain links TRBV19 with TRBJ2-3, with D possibly being TRBD1 (6 bases). The V gene's germline CDR1 is LNHDA and CDR2 SQIVND (reference sequence). This CDR3 is built from 13 residues. V lost 4 bases and J lost 4, with 9 bases in between. The CDR3, as DNA: TGTGCCAGTAGTACGTCAGGGGCAGATACGCAGTATTTT. As protein: CASSTSGADTQYF.

This chain links TRBV4-1 with TRBJ2-4, with 9 nucleotides matching TRBD2. This CDR3 is 17 amino acids long. V dropped 1 base and J dropped 1; count of bases not matched to a gene: 5. Germline V gene lookup returns CDR1 MGHRA and CDR2 YSYEKL. The DNA for the CDR3 is TGCGCCAGCAGCCAAGGACTAGCGGTGGGGGCCAAAAACATTCAGTACTTC. It yields the protein CASSQGLAVGAKNIQYF.

The table lists this clone with a count of one. The chain recombines TRBV15 with TRBJ2-1, with 10 positions matching TRBD2. The germline V gene encodes CDR1 LNHNV and CDR2 YYDKDF (reference sequence). V lost 2 bases, J lost 8 bases, and 9 bases stayed unmatched. This CDR3 is built from 16 residues. CDR3 nucleotides: TGTGCCACCAGCAGACTTCCGGGACTAGCGTCGGATGAGCAGTTCTTC. Translating gives CATSRLPGLASDEQFF.

The chain couples TRBV6-5 to TRBJ2-1; 11 bases align to TRBD2. This CDR3 region has 14 residues. The germline gives CDR1 MNHEY, CDR2 SVGAGI. V was pared by 7 bases and J by 13 bases, with 12 bases of the junction left unmatched. The CDR3 loop is CASTLAGGPGEQFF. DNA for the CDR3: TGTGCCAGCACCCTAGCGGGAGGCCCTGGGGAACAGTTCTTC.

The rearrangement joins TRBV5-1 to TRBJ1-6, with no clear D. CDR1 and CDR2 from the germline V gene are SGHRS and YFSETQ. The CDR3 is made up of 15 amino acids. Trimming left V 0 bases short and J 6 bases short, with 10 bases between. CDR3 coding DNA: TGCGCCAGCAGCTTGGGGGCAACGACTAATTCACCCCTCCACTTT. Its protein is CASSLGATTNSPLHF.

V is TRBV4-3 and J is TRBJ2-3, with D perhaps matching TRBD2 (6 bases). The CDR3 sequence is 16 residues long. From germline, CDR1 is LGHNA and CDR2 YSLEER. With 0 bases removed from V and 6 bases from J, the gap between germline ends came to 16 bases. The CDR3: CASSQETVLAADTQYF. The CDR3 DNA sequence: TGCGCCAGCAGCCAAGAAACCGTACTAGCCGCCGATACGCAGTATTTT.

This chain connects TRBV15 to TRBJ1-1; 8 bases fit TRBD1. V gave up 3 bases and J gave up 2 bases; unmatched junction bases: 2. Per the germline V gene, CDR1 is LNHNV and CDR2 is YYDKDF (reference sequence). The CDR3 contains 14 residues. In nucleotides, the CDR3 is TGTGCCACCAGCAGCGGACAGGGAAACACTGAAGCTTTCTTT. This encodes CATSSGQGNTEAFF.

The chain has TRBV11-3 and TRBJ2-5; TRBD2 aligns across 8 bases. Trimming cost V 2 bases and J 4 bases; bases outside gene matches: 3. CDR1 SGHNT and CDR2 YENEEA come from the germline V gene. This CDR3 has 14 amino acids. The CDR3 spells CASSLPAGGETQYF. CDR3 nucleotide sequence: TGTGCCAGCAGCTTACCGGCGGGGGGAGAGACCCAGTACTTC.

The chain links TRBV28 to TRBJ2-2; no reliable D call. This CDR3 comprises 12 residues. The germline V gene has CDR1 MDHEN and CDR2 SYDVKM. Trimming stripped 5 bases from V and 8 bases from J, with 9 bases between. The CDR3 spells CASSTYHGELFF. The CDR3 DNA sequence: TGTGCCAGCAGTACCTACCATGGGGAGCTGTTTTTT.

This clone showed up just a few times. V is TRBV7-2 and J is TRBJ2-5, with D maybe TRBD1 (5 bases). V dropped 2 bases and J dropped 1 base, with 11 bases sitting between them. This CDR3 region has 15 residues. Germline V gene sequence: CDR1 SGHTA, CDR2 FQGNSA. The chain's CDR3 is CASSLSRTRQETQYF. CDR3 bases: TGTGCCAGCAGCTTATCTAGGACACGCCAAGAGACCCAGTACTTC.

This clone has a handful of counts. The CDR3 reads CASSKTEESYEQYF. The CDR3 DNA reads TGTGCCAGCAGCAAGACTGAGGAATCCTACGAGCAGTACTTC. This chain uses TRBV7-9 with TRBJ2-7; D unclear. The V end was cut by 5 bases, the J end by 1 base, with 12 bases between. The CDR3 totals 14 residues. Germline CDR1 and CDR2: SEHNR and FQNEAQ (reference sequence).

The chain combines TRBV30 with TRBJ1-2; TRBD1 matches 9 bases. J gave up 7 bases and V 0 bases, and 12 bases lay outside the gene matches. This CDR3 comprises 16 residues. Germline V lookup: CDR1 GTSNPN, CDR2 SVGIG (reference sequence). This chain's CDR3 is CAWSVIGDRAGSGYTF. In DNA form, the CDR3 reads TGTGCCTGGAGTGTAATAGGGGACAGGGCCGGGAGTGGCTACACCTTC.

This chain connects TRBV7-2 to TRBJ2-5; TRBD2 matches at 13 bases. Germline trimming cut 1 base from V and 9 bases from J; bases unmatched to any gene: 5. The CDR3 contains 15 residues. CDR1 is SGHTA, CDR2 FQGNSA, per germline. The DNA of the CDR3 is TGTGCCAGCAGCTTAGTTTGGGGACTAGCGGGGTCCCAGTACTTC. This gives the protein CASSLVWGLAGSQYF.

This clone has a single count. The rearrangement links TRBV7-9 to TRBJ1-2; D gene uncertain. Germline V gene lookup returns CDR1 SEHNR and CDR2 FQNEAQ (reference sequence). The CDR3 consists of 12 residues. The V end lost 4 bases, the J end lost 3 bases, and 6 bases lay between the germline ends. DNA for the CDR3: TGTGCCAGCAGCTGGGCTGACTATGGCTACACCTTC. Protein sequence: CASSWADYGYTF.

This chain connects TRBV5-4 to TRBJ2-1; 9 nucleotides match TRBD2. Trimming removed 3 bases from V and 8 bases from J; junction bases left unmatched: 15. The CDR3 is 17 residues long. Germline CDR1 reads SGHNT; CDR2 reads YYREEE (reference sequence). CDR3 in amino acids: CASSSLLGVAGVDEQFF. The CDR3 DNA is TGTGCCAGCAGCTCGCTCCTTGGGGTAGCGGGAGTCGATGAGCAGTTCTTC.

The rearrangement joins TRBV9 to TRBJ2-3, with a tentative D call TRBD1 (6 bases). The CDR3 sequence is 13 residues long. With 0 bases removed from V and 5 bases from J, the gap between germline ends came to 7 bases. Looked up from germline, CDR1 is SGDLS and CDR2 is YYNGEE. The chain's CDR3 is CASSVDREDTQYF. CDR3 in DNA: TGTGCCAGCAGCGTAGACAGGGAAGATACGCAGTATTTT.

This chain links TRBV9 with TRBJ1-2; D is perhaps TRBD1 (5 bases). Germline CDR1 SGDLS, CDR2 YYNGEE. This CDR3 has 14 residues. V was trimmed by 0 bases and J by 9 bases, leaving 15 bases between them. The CDR3, as DNA: TGTGCCAGCAGCGTAGAAGGACATCCGCGGAGCTACACCTTC. Protein product: CASSVEGHPRSYTF. Full variable domain (rest looked up from reference TRBV9 and TRBJ1-2): DSGVTQTPKHLITATGQRVTLRCSPRSGDLSVYWYQQSLDQGLQFLIQYYNGEERAKGNILERFSAQQFPDLHSELNLSSLELGDSALYFCASSVEGHPRSYTFGSGTRLTVV.

The J gene is TRBJ2-5, the V gene TRBV6-5, with 9 positions matching TRBD2. The trim removed 1 base at V and 5 bases at J, leaving 5 bases unmatched. The germline V gene has CDR1 MNHEY and CDR2 SVGAGI. The CDR3 runs 15 residues. Written as DNA, the CDR3 is TGTGCCAGCAGTTACTTGGCGGGAGGGGTGGAGACCCAGTACTTC. Translating it yields CASSYLAGGVETQYF.

The CDR3 reads CSVEATGGPYNEQFF. DNA of the CDR3: TGCAGCGTTGAAGCGACAGGGGGACCCTACAATGAGCAGTTCTTC. V and J are TRBV29-1 and TRBJ2-1; 9 nucleotides align to TRBD1. The J segment lost 2 bases and the V segment lost 1 base, leaving 3 bases of the junction unmatched. CDR3 size: 15 residues. Germline V CDR1 and CDR2: SQVTM, ANQGSEA.